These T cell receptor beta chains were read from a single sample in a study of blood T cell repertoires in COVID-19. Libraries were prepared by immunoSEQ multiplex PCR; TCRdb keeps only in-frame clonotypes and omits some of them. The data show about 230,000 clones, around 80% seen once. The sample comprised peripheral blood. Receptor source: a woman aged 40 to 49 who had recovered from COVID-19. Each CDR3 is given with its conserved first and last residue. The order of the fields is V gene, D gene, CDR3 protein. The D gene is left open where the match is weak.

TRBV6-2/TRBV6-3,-,CASSLFRGQETQYF
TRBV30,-,CAWTPTEGAQETQYF
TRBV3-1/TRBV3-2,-,CASSHPLDYGYTF
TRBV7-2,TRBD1,CASSLARPGGLQVPEYPGAFF
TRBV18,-,CASSPMTENYGYTF
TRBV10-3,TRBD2,CAISGGGVTDTQYF
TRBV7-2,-,CASSLGGFGGNTIYF
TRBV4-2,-,CASSAQGINNSPLHF
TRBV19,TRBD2,CASSIARLAGGSTDTQYF
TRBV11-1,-,CASSLGGRAGSYEQYF
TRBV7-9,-,CASSLDGQGFSTEAFF
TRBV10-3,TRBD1,CAIAGTGTYEQYF
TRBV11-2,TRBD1,CASSLRQGGDTEAFF
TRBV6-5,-,CASTRDRDYGYTF
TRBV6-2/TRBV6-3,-,CASSYVYEQYF
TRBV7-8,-,CASSLSTTLRNIQYF
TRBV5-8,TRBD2,CASSFERGGYNEQFF
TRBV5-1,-,CASSLDGANTEAFF
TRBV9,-,CASSVELGWGEEQFF
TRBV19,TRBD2,CASSTLAGGYNEQFF
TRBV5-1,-,CASSLGGTGLNTEAFF
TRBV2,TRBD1,CASSLTGAYNEKLFF